A selection of T cell receptor beta chains follows, all from one sample in a study of blood T cells in healthy people across ages. TCRdb itself ran the 5' RACE reads through MiXCR, one entry per CDR3 protein. The table shows roughly 800,000 distinct CDR3 sequences, with just under 25% occurring only once. This same sample was also taken into another study, of T cells of mothers and their children.

The sample taken for sequencing was blood. These receptors all stem from a boy under 18 in good health. Each CDR3 is given with its conserved first and last residue. A D gene is named only where the DNA matches it firmly. For some rows the clone size is stated as once, few or many, or as a class when expanded; others skip it.

d_call	v_call	j_call	clone_size	cdr3_nt	cdr3_aa
.	TRBV7-9	TRBJ2-2	.	TGTGCCATCAGCCCTCAGGGGGGATCGACCGGGGAGCTGTTTTTT	CAISPQGGSTGELFF
.	TRBV29-1	TRBJ2-5	many	TGCAGCGTTATTGGGATCCAAGAGACCCAGTACTTC	CSVIGIQETQYF
.	TRBV5-5	TRBJ2-5	few	TGTGCCAGCAGCTTGGAGGGAGGGGGGACAGAGACCCAGTACTTC	CASSLEGGGTETQYF
TRBD1	TRBV29-1	TRBJ1-1	few	TGCAGCGCTGTACTCAGGGGGCTTGGCACTGAAGCTTTCTTT	CSAVLRGLGTEAFF
.	TRBV24-1	TRBJ2-5	.	TGTGCCACCAGTGTTTCCGGGTCACAAGAGACCCAGTACTTC	CATSVSGSQETQYF
TRBD2	TRBV11-3	TRBJ2-7	.	TGTGCCAGCAGCTTAGACGGCGGGGCGCTAGCGGGAGATCTTGACGAGCAGTACTTC	CASSLDGGALAGDLDEQYF
.	TRBV4-2	TRBJ2-1	few	TGTGCCAGCAGCCATCCACAGGGAAATGAGCAGTTCTTC	CASSHPQGNEQFF
TRBD1	TRBV4-3	TRBJ1-6	few	TGCGCCAGCAGCCAAGAGACAGGGAGTGACTCACCCCTCCACTTT	CASSQETGSDSPLHF
.	TRBV6-1	TRBJ2-7	.	TGTGCCAGCAGTGAAGTGGGGACGTTGAACGAGCAGTACTTC	CASSEVGTLNEQYF
.	TRBV4-3	TRBJ2-7	.	TGCGCCAGCAGCCAAGATAGGTCACTGTGGAACGAGCAGTACTTC	CASSQDRSLWNEQYF
.	TRBV15	TRBJ1-4	once	TGTGCCACCAGCAGAGAAGGCAGGGCCACAACTAATGAAAAACTGTTTTTT	CATSREGRATTNEKLFF
.	TRBV7-9	TRBJ2-5	.	TGTGCCAGCAGGGTGGAAGAGGAGACCCAGTACTTC	CASRVEEETQYF
TRBD2	TRBV4-1	TRBJ2-1	.	TGCGCCAGCAGCGTTCGACTAGCGGGAGTAGACTACAATGAGCAGTTCTTC	CASSVRLAGVDYNEQFF
TRBD1	TRBV5-1	TRBJ1-4	few	TGCGCCAGCACCTCCGGACAGGGGAATGAAAAACTGTTTTTT	CASTSGQGNEKLFF
.	TRBV29-1	TRBJ2-1	.	TGCAGCGCCACAGGGAAGTTCTACAATGAGCAGTTCTTC	CSATGKFYNEQFF
TRBD1	TRBV15	TRBJ2-3	few	TGTGCCACCAGCGTCCCTCACGCCAATACAGGGGCAAACACAGATACGCAGTATTTT	CATSVPHANTGANTDTQYF
.	TRBV11-3	TRBJ2-2	.	TGTGCCAGCAGCTTATTTGGCCCCCTCAGCACCGGGGAGCTGTTTTTT	CASSLFGPLSTGELFF
.	TRBV24-1	TRBJ2-5	.	TGTGCCACCAGTGACCTCGATGAGGCCCAGTACTTC	CATSDLDEAQYF
.	TRBV28	TRBJ1-2	few	TGTGCCAGCATCCCAACCGTATTACCCGATGGCTACACCTTC	CASIPTVLPDGYTF
.	TRBV12-3/TRBV12-4	TRBJ2-7	.	TGTGCCAGCAGTTTGTCCAGGACCTACGAGCAGTACTTC	CASSLSRTYEQYF
TRBD2	TRBV20-1	TRBJ2-1	.	TGCAGTGCTAGAGATCATAAGCGGGGGGGCAATGAGCAGTCCTTC	CSARDHKRGGNEQSF
.	TRBV5-1	TRBJ2-5	few	TGCGCCAGCAGCTCAAGGACCCTGGAAGAGACCCAGTACTTC	CASSSRTLEETQYF
TRBD2	TRBV7-9	TRBJ2-1	.	TGTGCCAGCAGCGAGTTTAGCGGGTTGTCGTTTAATGAGCAGTTCTTC	CASSEFSGLSFNEQFF
.	TRBV5-6	TRBJ2-3	.	TGTGCCAGCCATTCCCGGACCACCCGCACAGATACGCAGTATTTT	CASHSRTTRTDTQYF
TRBD1	TRBV20-1	TRBJ1-2	.	TGCAGTGCTAGGACAGGGGAGAGCTACACCTTC	CSARTGESYTF
.	TRBV21-1	TRBJ1-6	.	TGTGCCAGCAGCATGGACTCAGTTCCCCCGTTTGGAGATAATTCACCCCTCCACTTT	CASSMDSVPPFGDNSPLHF
.	TRBV29-1	TRBJ1-1	.	TGCAGCGCCTCCTCGATGCATCAGTACACTGAAGCTTTCTTT	CSASSMHQYTEAFF
.	TRBV7-3	TRBJ2-1	.	TGTGCCAGCAGCTTCCGCCCTTTACTGCGGGCCAATGAGCAGTTCTTC	CASSFRPLLRANEQFF
.	TRBV9	TRBJ2-1	few	TGTGCCAGCAGCGTTGTGGACTCCAACCTGGGGGGCCATGAGCAGTTCTTC	CASSVVDSNLGGHEQFF
.	TRBV7-2	TRBJ1-1	many	TGTGCCAGCAGCTTAGTTGGAGGGGGGAACACTGAAGCTTTCTTT	CASSLVGGGNTEAFF
.	TRBV29-1	TRBJ1-3	.	TGCAGCGTTGATGAGGGGAGGAACACCATATATTTT	CSVDEGRNTIYF
TRBD1	TRBV7-2	TRBJ2-1	few	TGTGCCAGCAGCTTAGTGGGGACAGACTCCTACAATGAGCAGTTCTTC	CASSLVGTDSYNEQFF
.	TRBV19	TRBJ1-1	few	TGTGCCAGTAGTATTCCAGATAAAGTAAGCGCTGAAGCTTTCTTT	CASSIPDKVSAEAFF
.	TRBV6-6	TRBJ2-2	many	TGTGCCAGCAGCCACACCGGGGAGCTGTTTTTT	CASSHTGELFF
TRBD1	TRBV5-1	TRBJ2-3	.	TGCGCCAGCAGCTGGGGACCGACAGGGGACGCAGATACGCAGTATTTT	CASSWGPTGDADTQYF
.	TRBV29-1	TRBJ2-5	.	TGCAGCGTTGATGGGCCGCTCCTACCGGGAGTACTCCGGGAGACCCAGTACTTC	CSVDGPLLPGVLRETQYF
.	TRBV19	TRBJ1-2	.	TGTGCCAGTAGTATGCCGGGGTCTGCAGGGCTGGACTATGGCTACACCTTC	CASSMPGSAGLDYGYTF
TRBD1	TRBV7-2	TRBJ2-3	few	TGTGCCAGCAGCACACAGGGGCAGGGGGTTACGCAGTATTTT	CASSTQGQGVTQYF
TRBD2	TRBV2	TRBJ2-5	.	TGTGCCAGCAGTTACCGGACTAGCGGGGGTGAAGAGACCCAGTACTTC	CASSYRTSGGEETQYF
.	TRBV29-1	TRBJ2-3	.	TGCAGCGTGTTACAAGCAGGGGTAGGGGATACGCAGTATTTT	CSVLQAGVGDTQYF
.	TRBV9	TRBJ1-2	.	TGTGCCAGCACAGGGGAAGGCTATGGCTACACCTTC	CASTGEGYGYTF
.	TRBV12-3/TRBV12-4	TRBJ1-2	.	TGTGCCAGCAGCCTGGACCCGGGCGGGCGCTACACCTTC	CASSLDPGGRYTF
.	TRBV4-1	TRBJ2-7	.	TGCGCCAGCAGCCAAGAGTCGGAGGGGGCTGCCTACGAGCAGTACTTC	CASSQESEGAAYEQYF
.	TRBV6-4	TRBJ2-5	.	TGTGCCAGCAGTGACTCGAAAGAGACCCAGTACTTC	CASSDSKETQYF
TRBD2	TRBV7-9	TRBJ2-1	.	TGTGCCAGCAGCGCCTTGACTAGCGGGAGGAGTAATGAGCAGTTCTTC	CASSALTSGRSNEQFF
.	TRBV7-9	TRBJ2-1	few	TGTGCCTGCAGCTTAGTCGCTGAGCAGTTCTTC	CACSLVAEQFF
.	TRBV10-3	TRBJ2-3	.	TGTGCCATCAGTGTACCAGAGGACACAGATACGCAGTATTTT	CAISVPEDTDTQYF
.	TRBV20-1	TRBJ2-3	few	TGCAGTGCTAGAGCGGTTCCCGGGGATACGCAGTATTTT	CSARAVPGDTQYF
TRBD2	TRBV6-2/TRBV6-3	TRBJ2-5	few	TGTGCCAGCAGCCTGACAGGGCCGATCAGCGGGGGGTTCCAAGAGACCCAGTACTTC	CASSLTGPISGGFQETQYF